The rows below give T cell receptor beta chains drawn from one sample of a study of CD8 T cells in Susac syndrome. MiXCR, applied by TCRdb to the immunoSEQ multiplex PCR reads, yields one record per CDR3 protein. Here the sample spans about 200,000 distinct CDR3 sequences, about 95% being singletons. Material for sequencing was CD4+ T cells from PBMCs. These receptors originate from a human donor with multiple sclerosis. Both conserved end residues are part of each CDR3. A D gene is named only where the DNA matches it firmly. The size of a clone is reported for some rows only, either as once, few or many, or as a class for expanded clones.

j_call v_call clone_size d_call cdr3_aa cdr3_nt
TRBJ2-7 TRBV30 NA NA CASQTVYEQYF TGTGCCTCTCAGACAGTCTACGAGCAGTACTTC
TRBJ2-7 TRBV20-1 once NA CSARDRRALAYEQYF TGCAGTGCTAGAGATCGGAGGGCCCTTGCCTACGAGCAGTACTTC
TRBJ2-2 TRBV9 NA TRBD1 CASSKDWTGRPGELFF TGTGCCAGCAGCAAAGACTGGACAGGGCGCCCCGGGGAGCTGTTTTTT
TRBJ2-1 TRBV27 NA NA CASSFQQVVTNEQFF TGTGCCAGCAGTTTTCAACAGGTAGTGACCAATGAGCAGTTCTTC
TRBJ1-5 TRBV19 NA NA CASSNQGQPQHF TGTGCCAGTAGTAACCAGGGACAGCCCCAGCATTTT
TRBJ1-1 TRBV27 NA NA CASSSARGTEAFF TGTGCCAGCAGTTCGGCGAGGGGCACTGAAGCTTTCTTT
TRBJ2-5 TRBV2 once NA CASSGGPGTQYF TGTGCCAGCAGTGGAGGGCCGGGGACCCAGTACTTC
TRBJ1-2 TRBV30 NA NA CAWSSQGGYTF TGTGCCTGGAGTTCCCAGGGAGGCTACACCTTC
TRBJ2-7 TRBV20-1 once NA CSALGPLRSWPEQYF TGCAGTGCTTTGGGGCCTCTCAGGAGCTGGCCCGAGCAGTACTTC
TRBJ2-7 TRBV3-1 NA NA CASSRRGPYEQYF TGTGCCAGCAGCCGTCGGGGTCCCTACGAGCAGTACTTC
TRBJ2-1 TRBV11-2 NA NA CASTEWTVYNEQFF TGTGCCAGCACCGAGTGGACTGTTTACAATGAGCAGTTCTTC
TRBJ1-2 TRBV3-1 NA NA CASSARLSQGSGYTF TGTGCCAGCAGCGCTCGCCTCTCACAGGGAAGTGGCTACACCTTC
TRBJ1-2 TRBV3-1 NA NA CASSQSPEGPLRYTF TGTGCCAGCAGCCAATCGCCCGAAGGGCCTCTTCGCTACACCTTC
TRBJ1-1 TRBV12-3/TRBV12-4 NA TRBD1 CASSPGTGIMFTEAFF TGTGCCAGCAGTCCTGGGACAGGGATAATGTTCACTGAAGCTTTCTTT
TRBJ1-2 TRBV29-1 NA NA CSVEGGTDRNYGYTF TGCAGCGTTGAAGGAGGGACTGATAGGAACTATGGCTACACCTTC
TRBJ2-1 TRBV2 NA NA CASSGHIPYNEQFF TGTGCCAGCAGCGGTCATATACCCTACAATGAGCAGTTCTTC
TRBJ2-1 TRBV9 NA TRBD2 CASSLGTSVYNEQFF TGTGCCAGCAGTCTGGGGACTAGCGTATACAATGAGCAGTTCTTC
TRBJ1-1 TRBV10-3 NA NA CAIRTVNTEAFF TGTGCCATCAGAACCGTGAACACTGAAGCTTTCTTT